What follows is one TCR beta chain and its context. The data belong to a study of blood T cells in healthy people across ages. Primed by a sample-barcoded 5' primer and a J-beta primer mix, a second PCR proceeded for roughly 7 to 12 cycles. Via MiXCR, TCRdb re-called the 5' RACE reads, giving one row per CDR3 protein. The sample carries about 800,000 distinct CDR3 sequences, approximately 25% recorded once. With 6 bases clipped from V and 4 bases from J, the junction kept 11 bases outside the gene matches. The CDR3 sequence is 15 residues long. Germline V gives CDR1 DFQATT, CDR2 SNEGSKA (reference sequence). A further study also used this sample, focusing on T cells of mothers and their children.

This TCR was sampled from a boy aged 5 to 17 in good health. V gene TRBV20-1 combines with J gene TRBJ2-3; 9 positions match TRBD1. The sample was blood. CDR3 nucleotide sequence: TGCAGTGCCTACGTCGACAGGGGGGTCGCAGATACGCAGTATTTT. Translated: CSAYVDRGVADTQYF.